Sequencing of this TCR beta chain was carried out in a study of blood T cell repertoires in COVID-19. The overall study: COVID-19 samples, acute and convalescent, were from the United States, Italy and Spain. T cells, B-cell-depleted T cells, or PBMCs supplied cDNA or gDNA.

The CDR3 contains 14 residues. In the original analysis: By means of reference gene primer amplification, nucleated cell counts were estimated. The protocol was immunoSEQ multiplex PCR, while the TCRdb copy is restricted to in-frame clones and leaves out a portion. V, J and clone size were drawn from that table, and D and trimming were deduced from the DNA. The table records 300,000 to 350,000 clones, 85% to 90% of them present only once. Donors were grouped by their self-reported clinical history. V gene TRBV7-5 combines with J gene TRBJ2-1; TRBD2 is the table's D call, not checked against the DNA. TRBV7-5 is assigned pseudogene status. The specimen was PBMCs or T cells enriched from blood (not recorded which). This TCR was sampled from a woman in her late teens or twenties with acute COVID-19. The CDR3 here is CARSAVSSYNEQFF. The CDR3 coding sequence is TGTGCCAGAAGCGCCGTGAGCTCCTACAATGAGCAGTTCTTC.